This TCR beta chain was identified during a study of T cell changes during pregnancy in multiple sclerosis. CDR3 length: 18 amino acids. Germline CDR1 is MDHEN and CDR2 is SYDVKM. V lost 8 bases, J lost 0 bases, and 20 bases lay in between. Measured with immunoSEQ multiplex PCR; TCRdb has only the in-frame clones, and not every one. The sample yields around 130,000 clones, about 94% seen once. This receptor was identified in a female donor with multiple sclerosis, enrolled in a pregnancy study. The chain is built from TRBV28 and TRBJ2-6; D is possibly TRBD2 (6 bases). Sample: peripheral blood, taken before pregnancy. The CDR3 region is CASGGMIPGGSGANVLTF. The DNA of the CDR3 is TGTGCCAGCGGAGGGATGATTCCTGGAGGCTCTGGGGCCAACGTCCTGACTTTC.